The following is a T cell receptor beta chain sequence with its context. What it binds is unknown. Each CDR3 protein is one row after TCRdb ran MiXCR on the reads. The sample records about 740,000 distinct CDR3 sequences, 30% to 40% being singletons. The CDR3 runs 13 residues. V lost 3 bases to trimming and J lost 8 bases, with 11 bases between them. Germline V gene data show CDR1 as ENHRY and CDR2 as SYGVKD. The sample originates from a study of T cell repertoires in cytomegalovirus infection. Notes on the study in general: Dominant in the ex vivo response were TCR beta clonotypes restricted by HLA-C and specific for CMV.

The receptor was derived from a human donor in good health (CMV status not recorded). Some clones in this sample may be carry-over from other donors' samples. The source material was cultured PBMCs, sampled from culture after CMV antigen stimulation. The J gene is TRBJ2-1, the V gene TRBV10-3; D is ambiguous. The CDR3 reads CAISEALRDEQFF. The CDR3 DNA is TGTGCCATCAGTGAAGCTCTTAGGGATGAGCAGTTCTTC.